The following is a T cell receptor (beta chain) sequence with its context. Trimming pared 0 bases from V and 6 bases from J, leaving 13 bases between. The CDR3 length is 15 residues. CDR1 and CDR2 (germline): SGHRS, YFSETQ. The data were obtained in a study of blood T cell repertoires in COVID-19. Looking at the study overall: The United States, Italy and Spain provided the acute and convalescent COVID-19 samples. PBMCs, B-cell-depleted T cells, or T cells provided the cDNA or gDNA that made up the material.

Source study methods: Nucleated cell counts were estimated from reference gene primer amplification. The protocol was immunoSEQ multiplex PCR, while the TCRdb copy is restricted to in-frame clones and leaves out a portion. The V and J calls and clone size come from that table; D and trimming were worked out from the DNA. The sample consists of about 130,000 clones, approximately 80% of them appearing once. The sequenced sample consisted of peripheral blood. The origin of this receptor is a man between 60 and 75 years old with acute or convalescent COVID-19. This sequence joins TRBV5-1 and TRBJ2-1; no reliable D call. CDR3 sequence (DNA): TGCGCCAGCAGCTTGGTGGATCCAAGGAGCAATGAGCAGTTCTTC. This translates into CASSLVDPRSNEQFF.